The table lists the clone carrying this T cell receptor (beta chain) with many counts. Amplified TCR beta CDR3 regions came from RNA transcripts. HTBI primers were the set used in a first-round RT-PCR of the TCR CDR3. MiXCR, applied by TCRdb to the multiplex PCR reads, yields one record per CDR3 protein. The data show about 700,000 distinct CDR3 sequences, about 14% seen once. Germline assignment: CDR1 DFQATT and CDR2 SNEGSKA (reference sequence). The trim removed 2 bases at V and 3 bases at J, leaving 6 bases unmatched. The CDR3 is made up of 14 amino acids. Hyperthyroidism was newly diagnosed in patients aged 18 to 65 (duration under 2 months). This record comes from a study of T cells in Graves' hyperthyroidism and ophthalmopathy. As for the study in general: Peripheral blood specimens were obtained at initial diagnosis, prior to any treatment.

The sequenced sample was blood. This sequence originates from a woman between 18 and 29 years old with Graves' hyperthyroidism. The chain employs TRBV20-1 and TRBJ2-7; 8 positions agree with TRBD2. CDR3: CSARSQRGLYEQYF. For the CDR3, the DNA is TGCAGTGCTAGATCTCAGCGGGGGCTCTACGAGCAGTACTTC.